These 2 T cell receptor beta chains came from one sample sequenced in a study of T cell responses to AZD1222 COVID-19 vaccine. The assay was immunoSEQ multiplex PCR, and TCRdb's table has in-frame clones only and misses some. Here the sample spans some 120,000 clones, 85% to 95% being singletons. Sample: peripheral blood, taken on day 0 of AZD1222 vaccination. The receptors originated from an adult in good health.

The rearrangement links TRBV29-1 to TRBJ1-4; 10 bases match TRBD1. V lost 6 bases, J lost 7 bases, and 5 bases stayed unmatched. The CDR3 is made up of 13 amino acids. Per the germline V gene, CDR1 is SQVTM and CDR2 is ANQGSEA. CDR3 in DNA: TGCAGCGTCCGACAGGGGGCTAGTGAAAAACTGTTTTTT. Protein product: CSVRQGASEKLFF.

The rearrangement links TRBV5-6 to TRBJ1-5; no definite D call. CDR1 and CDR2 (germline): SGHDT, YYEEEE. The CDR3 runs to 14 residues. With 0 bases removed from V and 0 bases from J, the gap between germline ends came to 4 bases. DNA of the CDR3: TGTGCCAGCAGCTTGGCGGATAGCAATCAGCCCCAGCATTTT. Amino acid sequence: CASSLADSNQPQHF.